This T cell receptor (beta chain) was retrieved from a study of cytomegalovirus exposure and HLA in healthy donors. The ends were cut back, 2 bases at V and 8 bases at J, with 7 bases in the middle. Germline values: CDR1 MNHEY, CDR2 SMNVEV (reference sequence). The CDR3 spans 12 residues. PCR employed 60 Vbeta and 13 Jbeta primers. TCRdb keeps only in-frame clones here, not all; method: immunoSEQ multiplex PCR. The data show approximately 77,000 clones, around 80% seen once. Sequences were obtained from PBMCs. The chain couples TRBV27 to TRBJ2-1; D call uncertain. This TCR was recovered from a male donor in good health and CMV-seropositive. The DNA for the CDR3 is TGTGCCAGCAGTTTAGCGGCCCATGAGCAGTTCTTC. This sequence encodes CASSLAAHEQFF.